What follows are 19 T cell receptor beta chains derived from one specimen sequenced in a study of OX40 agonist ivuxolimab in advanced cancers. Using immunoSEQ multiplex PCR, the repertoire was profiled, and TCRdb retains in-frame clones only, with some absent. Of around 95,000 clones in the sample, 90% to 95% were seen once. Here the sequenced sample was CD4+ or CD8+ T cells sorted from blood, taken in a trial of the OX40 agonist ivuxolimab. Receptor source: an adult with an advanced solid tumor such as melanoma, head and neck, liver or kidney cancer.

The chain has TRBV6-1 and TRBJ1-1; no definite D call. CDR1 and CDR2 (germline): MNHNS, SASEGT. The ends were cut back, 7 bases at V and 3 bases at J, with 6 bases in the middle. The CDR3 contains 11 residues. The CDR3: CASIGYTEAFF. CDR3 bases: TGTGCCAGCATTGGGTACACTGAAGCTTTCTTT.

The chain links TRBV25-1 to TRBJ1-2; tentatively, D is TRBD1 (5 bases). The germline gives CDR1 MGHDK, CDR2 SYGVNS. V lost 3 bases to trimming and J lost 4 bases, with 9 bases between them. CDR3 length: 13 residues. The chain's CDR3 is CASSEAGGYGYTF. The CDR3, as DNA: TGTGCCAGCAGTGAGGCGGGGGGCTATGGCTACACCTTC.

This clone was counted only a few times. Here the CDR3 reads CASSFWDIPNQPQHF. DNA of the CDR3: TGTGCCAGCAGTTTCTGGGACATCCCAAATCAGCCCCAGCATTTT. The chain links TRBV28 to TRBJ1-5; the D gene is possibly TRBD1 (6 bases). Trimming cost V 3 bases and J 4 bases, with 13 bases left between them. Germline V lookup: CDR1 MDHEN, CDR2 SYDVKM. The CDR3 loop spans 15 amino acids.

V usage is TRBV28 and J usage is TRBJ1-5; no firm D call. The CDR3 consists of 13 residues. Germline CDR1 MDHEN, CDR2 SYDVKM. The V end was cut by 3 bases, the J end by 4 bases, with 7 bases between. CDR3 sequence: CASSFRWNQPQHF. The DNA for the CDR3 is TGTGCCAGCAGTTTTCGGTGGAATCAGCCCCAGCATTTT.

The genes are TRBV29-1 and TRBJ1-1; weak D call: TRBD1 (6 bases). Germline V gene data show CDR1 as SQVTM and CDR2 as ANQGSEA. V lost 4 bases and J lost 5, with 11 bases in between. The CDR3 has 12 residues. The CDR3 nucleotides read TGCAGCGTTGTTAGGGGGGGGACTGAAGCTTTCTTT. Protein: CSVVRGGTEAFF.

The CDR3 region has the DNA TGTGCCAGCACCCGACGGGACTTCCGCACCGGGGAGCTGTTTTTT. This codes for CASTRRDFRTGELFF. This chain links TRBV6-5 with TRBJ2-2; weak D call: TRBD2 (6 bases). The V and J ends lost 7 bases and 4 bases respectively, with 16 bases between them. CDR1 is MNHEY and CDR2 is SVGAGI in the germline V gene. The CDR3 is 15 amino acids.

This chain connects TRBV7-9 to TRBJ2-1; D is ambiguous. Trimming removed 7 bases at V and 0 bases at J, with 10 bases between. The CDR3 is 14 amino acids. Germline V gene sequence: CDR1 SEHNR, CDR2 FQNEAQ (reference sequence). The CDR3 reads CASTPFVSYNEQFF. The CDR3 DNA reads as TGTGCCAGCACCCCCTTCGTCTCCTACAATGAGCAGTTCTTC. The variable domain in full, completed from reference TRBV7-9 and TRBJ2-1, reads DTGVSQNPRHKITKRGQNVTFRCDPISEHNRLYWYRQTLGQGPEFLTYFQNEAQLEKSRLLSDRFSAERPKGSFSTLEIQRTEQGDSAMYLCASTPFVSYNEQFFGPGTRLTVL.

The genes are TRBV9 and TRBJ2-2; a weak D match, TRBD1 (5 bases). V lost 2 bases, J lost 6 bases, and 14 bases lay in between. The CDR3 spans 15 residues. Germline CDR1 is SGDLS and CDR2 is YYNGEE. In DNA, the CDR3 is TGTGCCAGCAGCGTTCGGTCTAGGGGCGCCGGGGAGCTGTTTTTT. This encodes CASSVRSRGAGELFF.

The chain carries TRBV13 and TRBJ1-1; TRBD1 might be the D (6 bases). This CDR3 comprises 13 residues. The ends were cut back, 7 bases at V and 4 bases at J, with 13 bases in the middle. CDR1 is PRHDT and CDR2 is FYEKMQ in the germline V gene (reference sequence). DNA of the CDR3: TGTGCCAGCATCCAGAGAGGGGGCACTGAAGCTTTCTTT. This codes for CASIQRGGTEAFF.

This chain joins TRBV4-2 and TRBJ1-3; D is uncertain. V was cut by 0 bases and J by 4 bases, with 10 bases left in between. CDR3 length equals 15 residues. Germline V CDR1 and CDR2: LGHNA, YNFKEQ. The DNA of the CDR3 is TGTGCCAGCAGCCAAGATTCAAGGGTCGGAAACACCATATATTTT. It translates to CASSQDSRVGNTIYF.

The chain couples TRBV5-1 to TRBJ2-3; 7 nucleotides align to TRBD1. This CDR3 is 14 amino acids long. CDR1 and CDR2 from the germline V gene are SGHRS and YFSETQ. The V segment lost 0 bases and the J segment 3 bases; nucleotides outside the gene matches: 1. The CDR3 nucleotides are TGCGCCAGCAGCTTGGCACAGGGGACAGATACGCAGTATTTT. It translates to CASSLAQGTDTQYF.

The V and J genes are TRBV2 and TRBJ1-2; D possibly corresponds to TRBD1 (5 bases). CDR3 size: 13 residues. With 5 bases removed from V and 4 bases from J, the gap between germline ends came to 11 bases. Germline V gives CDR1 SNHLY, CDR2 FYNNEI. This chain's CDR3 is CASSYDSTYGYTF. For the CDR3, the DNA is TGTGCCAGCAGTTACGACAGCACCTATGGCTACACCTTC.

The chain is built from TRBV4-2 and TRBJ1-2; 7 nucleotides align to TRBD1. Trimming took 4 bases from V and 4 from J; bases not matched to a gene: 9. Germline V lookup: CDR1 LGHNA, CDR2 YNFKEQ. The CDR3 spans 15 residues. This chain's CDR3 is CASSPPGQPFYGYTF. CDR3 sequence (DNA): TGTGCCAGCAGCCCTCCGGGACAGCCATTCTATGGCTACACCTTC.

The chain combines TRBV5-1 with TRBJ2-1, with 13 bases aligning to TRBD2. The CDR3 loop spans 14 amino acids. Germline lookup yields CDR1 SGHRS and CDR2 YFSETQ. Trimming took 3 bases from V and 8 from J; bases not matched to a gene: 2. The CDR3 DNA sequence: TGCGCCAGCAGCTCCGGACTAGCGGGAGATGAGCAGTTCTTC. Protein sequence: CASSSGLAGDEQFF.

This chain links TRBV7-9 with TRBJ2-2; 11 bases align to TRBD1. The CDR3 is 19 residues long. J gave up 2 bases and V 4 bases, and 12 bases lay outside the gene matches. Looked up from germline, CDR1 is SEHNR and CDR2 is FQNEAQ (reference sequence). CDR3 region: CASSSAWGQGGPNTGELFF. CDR3 DNA sequence: TGTGCCAGCAGCTCGGCGTGGGGACAGGGGGGCCCCAACACCGGGGAGCTGTTTTTT.

This clone was detected once. CDR3 sequence reads: CASSLEAGGPDTQYF. The CDR3 region has the DNA TGTGCCAGCAGCTTAGAAGCGGGGGGGCCAGATACGCAGTATTTT. The rearrangement joins TRBV7-9 to TRBJ2-3; TRBD2 agrees at 10 bases. V lost 1 base, J lost 4 bases, and 2 bases stayed unmatched. The CDR3 is 15 residues long. CDR1 and CDR2 (germline): SEHNR, FQNEAQ (reference sequence).

The rearrangement uses TRBV30 and TRBJ1-6, with D unclear. This CDR3 has 14 amino acids. The ends were cut back, 5 bases at V and 4 bases at J, with 12 bases in the middle. CDR1 and CDR2 (germline): GTSNPN, SVGIG (reference sequence). The CDR3 coding sequence is TGTGCCTGGGGCAGGAGTAATTATAATTCACCCCTCCACTTT. It codes for CAWGRSNYNSPLHF.

The V call is TRBV28, the J call TRBJ1-2; no definite D call. The CDR3 has 11 amino acids. Germline V lookup: CDR1 MDHEN, CDR2 SYDVKM. Trimming shortened V by 3 bases and J by 6 bases, and 5 bases separated the two germline ends. CDR3 sequence (DNA): TGTGCCAGCAGTTTGAACCATGGCTACACCTTC. Its translation is CASSLNHGYTF.

V is TRBV6-6 and J is TRBJ1-5; D is unresolved. CDR1 is MNHNY and CDR2 is SVGAGI in the germline V gene (reference sequence). The CDR3 runs to 10 residues. V lost 3 bases and J 6 bases, leaving 0 bases between the germline ends. CDR3 sequence (DNA): TGTGCCAGCAGTTATCAGCCCCAGCATTTT. As protein: CASSYQPQHF.